The text below deals with one T cell receptor (beta chain). Its antigen is currently unknown. Coverage ceases 3 residues before the CDR3 finishes, and the germline J gene fills in the end. Genomic DNA, averaging about 1,300 ng per sample, yielded TCR beta CDR3 via immunoSEQ. Generated by immunoSEQ multiplex PCR, the TCRdb table keeps only in-frame clones and is missing some. Its listing shows 31,000 or so clones. The data were obtained in a study of T cells in women clearing cervical HPV infection. The overall study: Case blood drawn at lesion detection; control blood after infection cleared. Findings and caveats of the study: TRBV6-7 abundance was lower in cases than controls (approximately 0.11% versus 0.16%). Cases and controls were distinguished at AUC roughly 0.86 by richness and V genes.

The CDR3 extends over 15 amino acids. After removal of 0 bases from V and 3 bases from J, the junction contained 3 bases not matched to a gene. Looked up from germline, CDR1 is LGHNA and CDR2 is YNFKEQ. The source is a woman aged 18 to 69 with a cervical HPV16 infection that either progressed to CIN3+ or cleared (not recorded which). The rearrangement uses TRBV4-2 and TRBJ2-7, with 9 nucleotides matching TRBD2. Sequences were obtained from blood buffy coat. CDR3: CASSQDPTSGYEQYF. The part of the CDR3 DNA that was read is TGTGCCAGCAGCCAAGATCCGACTAGCGGCTACGAG.